The text below deals with one T cell receptor (beta chain). The sample is drawn from a study of T cells after yellow fever vaccination. Study-wide context: Preparation of the low-cell-number fractions used SMART-Seq v4 Ultra Low Input.

Using its own MiXCR run on the 5' RACE reads, TCRdb lists one record per CDR3 protein. The sample has hundreds of thousands of distinct CDR3 sequences; roughly 13% are singletons. The CDR3 has 16 residues. CDR1 is SGHTA, CDR2 FQGNSA, per germline. Trimming took 4 bases from V and 3 from J; bases not matched to a gene: 10. The TCR sequence derives from a man between 25 and 39 years old who received the YFV17D yellow fever vaccine. The material was PBMCs, obtained on the day of the yellow fever booster vaccination. This chain links TRBV7-2 with TRBJ2-3; 7 bases match TRBD2. The CDR3 bases are TGTGCCAGCAGCTCCATAGCGGGTGGGGGGACAGATACGCAGTATTTT. Protein: CASSSIAGGGTDTQYF.